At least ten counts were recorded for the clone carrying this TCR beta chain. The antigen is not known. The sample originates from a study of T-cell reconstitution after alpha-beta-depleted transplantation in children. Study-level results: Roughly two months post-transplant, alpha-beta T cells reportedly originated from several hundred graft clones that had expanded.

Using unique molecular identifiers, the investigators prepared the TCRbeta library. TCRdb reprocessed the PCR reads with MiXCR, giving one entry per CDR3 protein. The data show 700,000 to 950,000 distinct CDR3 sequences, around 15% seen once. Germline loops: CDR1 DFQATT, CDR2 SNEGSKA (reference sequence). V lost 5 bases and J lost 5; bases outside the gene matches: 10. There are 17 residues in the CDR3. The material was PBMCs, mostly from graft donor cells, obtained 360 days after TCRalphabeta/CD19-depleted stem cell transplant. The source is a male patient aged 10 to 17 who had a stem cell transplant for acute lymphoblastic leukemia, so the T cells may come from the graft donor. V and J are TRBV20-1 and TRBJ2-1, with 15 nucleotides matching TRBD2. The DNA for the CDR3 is TGCAGTGCTGCCGGACTAGCGGGAGGGCCGGGAGACAATGAGCAGTTCTTC. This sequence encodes CSAAGLAGGPGDNEQFF.